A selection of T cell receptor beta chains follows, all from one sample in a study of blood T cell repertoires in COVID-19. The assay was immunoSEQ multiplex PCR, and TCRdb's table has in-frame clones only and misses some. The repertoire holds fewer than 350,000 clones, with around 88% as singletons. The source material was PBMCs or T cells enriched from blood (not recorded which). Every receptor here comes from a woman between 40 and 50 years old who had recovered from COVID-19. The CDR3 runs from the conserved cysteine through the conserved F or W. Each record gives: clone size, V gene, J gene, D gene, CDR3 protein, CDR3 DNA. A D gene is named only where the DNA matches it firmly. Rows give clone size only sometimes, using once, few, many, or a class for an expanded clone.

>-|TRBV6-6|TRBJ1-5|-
CASSNTGSPNQPQHF
TGTGCCAGCAGTAACACAGGGTCCCCGAATCAGCCCCAGCATTTT
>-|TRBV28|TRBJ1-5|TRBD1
CASTTTPGQQTNQPQHF
TGTGCCAGCACCACCACCCCGGGACAGCAAACCAATCAGCCCCAGCATTTT
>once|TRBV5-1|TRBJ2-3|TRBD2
CASSLQTSGRTDTQYF
TGCGCCAGCAGCCTCCAGACTAGCGGGAGAACAGATACGCAGTATTTT
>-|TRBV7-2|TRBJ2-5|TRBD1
CASSREGAGETQYF
TGTGCCAGCAGCCGTGAGGGGGCGGGAGAGACCCAGTACTTC
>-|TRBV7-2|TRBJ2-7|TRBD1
CASSLVLDRGPEQYF
TGTGCCAGCAGCTTAGTCCTCGACAGGGGACCCGAGCAGTACTTC
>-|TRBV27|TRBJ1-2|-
CASSTQTNNYGYTF
TGTGCCAGCAGTACCCAGACAAATAATTATGGCTACACCTTC
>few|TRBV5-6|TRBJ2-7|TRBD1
CASSKGQGNEQYF
TGTGCCAGCAGCAAGGGACAGGGCAACGAGCAGTACTTC
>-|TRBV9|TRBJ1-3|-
CASSSGQGGYGNTIYF
TGTGCCAGCAGTTCGGGGCAGGGAGGGTATGGAAACACCATATATTTT
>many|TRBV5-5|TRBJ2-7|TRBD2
CASSSPGLARWEQYF
TGTGCCAGCAGCTCCCCGGGACTAGCACGCTGGGAGCAGTACTTC
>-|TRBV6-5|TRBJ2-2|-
CASTGTRNTGELFF
TGTGCCAGCACAGGGACAAGAAACACCGGGGAGCTGTTTTTT
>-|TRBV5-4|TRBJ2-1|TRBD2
CASSFYGTSSYNEQFF
TGTGCCAGCAGCTTTTACGGGACTAGCTCCTACAATGAGCAGTTCTTC
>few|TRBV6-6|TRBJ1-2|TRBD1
CASSYPAGGQGHGYTF
TGTGCCAGCAGTTACCCCGCGGGGGGACAGGGCCATGGCTACACCTTC
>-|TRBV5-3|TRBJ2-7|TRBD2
CARSSSGRAYEQYF
TGTGCCAGAAGCTCTAGCGGGAGGGCCTACGAGCAGTACTTC
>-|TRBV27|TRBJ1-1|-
CASSFLPGKATEAFF
TGTGCCAGCAGTTTCCTTCCAGGGAAGGCCACTGAAGCTTTCTTT
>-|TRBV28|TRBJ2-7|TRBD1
CASSFHRGRDEQYF
TGTGCCAGCAGTTTCCACAGGGGTAGGGACGAGCAGTACTTC
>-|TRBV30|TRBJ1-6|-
CAWSPREGYNSPLHF
TGTGCCTGGAGCCCCCGGGAGGGTTATAATTCACCCCTCCACTTT